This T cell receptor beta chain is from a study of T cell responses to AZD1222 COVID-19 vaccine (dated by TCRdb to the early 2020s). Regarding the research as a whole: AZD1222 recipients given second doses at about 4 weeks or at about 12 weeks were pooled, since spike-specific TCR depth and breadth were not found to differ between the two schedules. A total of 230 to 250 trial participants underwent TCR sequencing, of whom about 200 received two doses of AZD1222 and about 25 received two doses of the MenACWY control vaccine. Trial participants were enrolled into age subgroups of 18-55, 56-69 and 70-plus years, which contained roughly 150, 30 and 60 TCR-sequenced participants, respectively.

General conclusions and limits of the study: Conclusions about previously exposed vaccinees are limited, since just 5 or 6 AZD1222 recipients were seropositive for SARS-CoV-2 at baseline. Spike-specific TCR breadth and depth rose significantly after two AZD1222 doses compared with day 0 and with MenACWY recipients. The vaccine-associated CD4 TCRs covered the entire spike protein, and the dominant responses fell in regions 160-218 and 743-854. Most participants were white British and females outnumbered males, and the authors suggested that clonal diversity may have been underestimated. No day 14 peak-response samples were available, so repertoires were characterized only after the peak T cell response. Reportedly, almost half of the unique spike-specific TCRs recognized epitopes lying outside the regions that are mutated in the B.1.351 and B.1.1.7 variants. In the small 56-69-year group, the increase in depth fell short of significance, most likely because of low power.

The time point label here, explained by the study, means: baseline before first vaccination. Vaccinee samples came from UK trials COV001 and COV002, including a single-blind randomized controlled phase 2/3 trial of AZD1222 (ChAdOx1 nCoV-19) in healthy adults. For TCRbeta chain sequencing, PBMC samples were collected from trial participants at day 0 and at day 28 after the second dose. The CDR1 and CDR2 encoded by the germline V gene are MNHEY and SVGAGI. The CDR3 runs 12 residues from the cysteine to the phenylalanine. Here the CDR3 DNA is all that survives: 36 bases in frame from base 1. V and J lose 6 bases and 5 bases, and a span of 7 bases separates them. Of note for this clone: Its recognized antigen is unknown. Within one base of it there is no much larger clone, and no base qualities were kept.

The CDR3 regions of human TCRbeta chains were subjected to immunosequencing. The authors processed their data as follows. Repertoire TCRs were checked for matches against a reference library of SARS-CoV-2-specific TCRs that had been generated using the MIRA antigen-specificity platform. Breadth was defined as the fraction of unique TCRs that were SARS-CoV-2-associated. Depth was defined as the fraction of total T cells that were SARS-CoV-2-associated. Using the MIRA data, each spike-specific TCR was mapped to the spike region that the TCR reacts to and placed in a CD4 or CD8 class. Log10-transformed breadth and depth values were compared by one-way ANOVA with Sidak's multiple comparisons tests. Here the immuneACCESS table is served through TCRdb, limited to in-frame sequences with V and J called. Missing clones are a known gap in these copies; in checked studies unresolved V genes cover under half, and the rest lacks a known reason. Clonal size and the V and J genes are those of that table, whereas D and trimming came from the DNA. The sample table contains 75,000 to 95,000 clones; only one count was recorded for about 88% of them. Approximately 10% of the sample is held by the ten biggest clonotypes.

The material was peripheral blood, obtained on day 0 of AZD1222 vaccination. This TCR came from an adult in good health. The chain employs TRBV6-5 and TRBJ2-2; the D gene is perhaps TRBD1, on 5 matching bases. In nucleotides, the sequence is TGTGCCAGCAGCAGGGTGACCGGGGAGCTGTTTTTT. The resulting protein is CASSRVTGELFF.